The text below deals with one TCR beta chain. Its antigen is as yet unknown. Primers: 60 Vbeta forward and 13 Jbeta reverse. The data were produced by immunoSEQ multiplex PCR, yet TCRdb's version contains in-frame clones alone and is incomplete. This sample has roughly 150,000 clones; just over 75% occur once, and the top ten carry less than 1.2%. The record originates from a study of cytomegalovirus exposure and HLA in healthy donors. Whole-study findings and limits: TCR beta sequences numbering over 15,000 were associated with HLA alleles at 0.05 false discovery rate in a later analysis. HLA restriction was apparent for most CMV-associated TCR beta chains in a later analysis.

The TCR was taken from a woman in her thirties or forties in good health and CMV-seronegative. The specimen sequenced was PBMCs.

The CDR3 region has the DNA TGTGCCAGCAGCAAACAGGGCCTAGGGGACTATGGCTACACCTTC. Translating it yields CASSKQGLGDYGYTF. The J gene is TRBJ1-2, the V gene TRBV2; tentative D call: TRBD1 (6 bases). Germline assignment: CDR1 SNHLY and CDR2 FYNNEI. Trimming pared 6 bases from V and 3 bases from J, leaving 17 bases between. This CDR3 comprises 15 residues.